This section outlines one T cell receptor beta chain sequence together with its context. 13 Jbeta primers and 60 Vbeta primers were used for the PCR. Assay used: immunoSEQ multiplex PCR; TCRdb lists only in-frame clones, some missing. The table has 110,000 to 150,000 clones, 65% to 85% seen once. The record originates from a study of cytomegalovirus exposure and HLA in healthy donors. J lost 0 bases, V lost 11 bases, and 3 bases had no gene match. The CDR3 has 13 amino acids. Germline loops: CDR1 ENHRY, CDR2 SYGVKD. The sequenced sample was PBMCs. This TCR derives from a male donor in good health and CMV-seronegative. The rearrangement joins TRBV10-3 to TRBJ2-2, with TRBD2 matching 7 bases. CDR3 DNA: TGTGCCGCGGGGGAGCCGAACACCGGGGAGCTGTTTTTT. As protein: CAAGEPNTGELFF.